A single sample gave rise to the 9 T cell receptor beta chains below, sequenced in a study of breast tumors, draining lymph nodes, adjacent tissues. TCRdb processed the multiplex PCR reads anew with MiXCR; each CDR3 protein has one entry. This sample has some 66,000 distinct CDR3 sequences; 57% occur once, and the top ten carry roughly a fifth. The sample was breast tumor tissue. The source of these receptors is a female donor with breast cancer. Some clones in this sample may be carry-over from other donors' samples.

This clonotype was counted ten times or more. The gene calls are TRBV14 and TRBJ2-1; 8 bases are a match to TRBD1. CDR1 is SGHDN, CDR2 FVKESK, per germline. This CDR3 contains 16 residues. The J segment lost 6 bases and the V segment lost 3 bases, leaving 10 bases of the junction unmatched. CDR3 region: CASSHRTGGGRNEQFF. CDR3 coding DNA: TGTGCCAGCAGCCACCGTACAGGGGGTGGTCGCAATGAGCAGTTCTTC. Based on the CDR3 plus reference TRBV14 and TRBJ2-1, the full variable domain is EAGVTQFPSHSVIEKGQTVTLRCDPISGHDNLYWYRRVMGKEIKFLLHFVKESKQDESGMPNNRFLAERTGGTYSTLKVQPAELEDSGVYFCASSHRTGGGRNEQFFGPGTRLTVL.

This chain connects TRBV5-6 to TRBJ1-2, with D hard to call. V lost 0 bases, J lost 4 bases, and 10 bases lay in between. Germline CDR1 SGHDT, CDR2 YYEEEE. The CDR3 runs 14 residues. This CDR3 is CASSLAGEAYGYTF. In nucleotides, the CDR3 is TGTGCCAGCAGCTTGGCCGGCGAAGCCTATGGCTACACCTTC.

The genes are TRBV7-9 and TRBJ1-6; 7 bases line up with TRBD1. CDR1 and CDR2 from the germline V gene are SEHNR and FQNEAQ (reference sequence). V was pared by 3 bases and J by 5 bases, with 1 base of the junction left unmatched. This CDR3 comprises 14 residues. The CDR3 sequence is CASSFDRDNSPLHF. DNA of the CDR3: TGTGCCAGCAGCTTTGACAGGGATAATTCACCCCTCCACTTT.

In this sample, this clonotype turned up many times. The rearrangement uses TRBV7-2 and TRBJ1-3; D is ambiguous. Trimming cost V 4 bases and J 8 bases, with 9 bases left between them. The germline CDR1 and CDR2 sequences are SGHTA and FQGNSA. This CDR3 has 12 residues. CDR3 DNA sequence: TGTGCCAGCAGCTCCTACCGGGACACCATATATTTT. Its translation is CASSSYRDTIYF.

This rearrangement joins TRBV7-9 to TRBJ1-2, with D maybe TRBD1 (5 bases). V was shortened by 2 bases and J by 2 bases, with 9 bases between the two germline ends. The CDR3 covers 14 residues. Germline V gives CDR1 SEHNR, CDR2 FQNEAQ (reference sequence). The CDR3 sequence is CASSLQGANYGYTF. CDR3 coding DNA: TGTGCCAGCAGCTTACAGGGAGCAAACTATGGCTACACCTTC.

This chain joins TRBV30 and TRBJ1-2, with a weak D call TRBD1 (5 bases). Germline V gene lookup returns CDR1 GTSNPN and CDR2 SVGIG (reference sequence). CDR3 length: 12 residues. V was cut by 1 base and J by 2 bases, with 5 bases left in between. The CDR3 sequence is CAWSGDNYGYTF. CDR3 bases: TGTGCCTGGAGTGGGGACAACTATGGCTACACCTTC.

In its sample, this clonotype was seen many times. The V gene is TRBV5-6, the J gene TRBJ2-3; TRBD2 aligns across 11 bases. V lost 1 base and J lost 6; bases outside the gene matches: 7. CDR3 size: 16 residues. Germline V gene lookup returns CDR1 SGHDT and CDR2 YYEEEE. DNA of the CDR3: TGTGCCAGCAGCTTGTATAGCGGGGGGGCGGGGGATACGCAGTATTTT. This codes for CASSLYSGGAGDTQYF.

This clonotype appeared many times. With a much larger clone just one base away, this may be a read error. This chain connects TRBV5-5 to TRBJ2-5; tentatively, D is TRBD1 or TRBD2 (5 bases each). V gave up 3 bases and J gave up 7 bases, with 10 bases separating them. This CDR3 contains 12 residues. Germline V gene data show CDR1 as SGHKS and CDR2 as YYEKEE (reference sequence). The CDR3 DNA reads TGTGCCAGCAGCTGGGACGGAGCGACCCAGTACTTC. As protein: CASSWDGATQYF.

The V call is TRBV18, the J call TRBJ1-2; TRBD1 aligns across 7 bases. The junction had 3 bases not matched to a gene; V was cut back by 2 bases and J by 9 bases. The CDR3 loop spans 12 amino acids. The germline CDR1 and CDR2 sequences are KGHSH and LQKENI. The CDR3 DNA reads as TGTGCCAGCTCACCAGGGACAGCGAGCTACACCTTC. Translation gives CASSPGTASYTF.